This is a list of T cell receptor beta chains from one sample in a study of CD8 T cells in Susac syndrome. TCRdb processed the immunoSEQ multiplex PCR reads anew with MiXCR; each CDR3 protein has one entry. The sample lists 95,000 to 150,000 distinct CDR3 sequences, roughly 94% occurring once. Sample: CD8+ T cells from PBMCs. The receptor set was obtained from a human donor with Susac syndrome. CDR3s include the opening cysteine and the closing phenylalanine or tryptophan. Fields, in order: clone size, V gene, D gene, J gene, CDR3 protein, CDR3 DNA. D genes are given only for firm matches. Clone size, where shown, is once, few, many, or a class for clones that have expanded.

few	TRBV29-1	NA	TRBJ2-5	CSVERGAQETQYF	TGCAGCGTTGAACGTGGGGCCCAAGAGACCCAGTACTTC
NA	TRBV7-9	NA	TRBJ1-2	CASSLGTGSNYGYTF	TGTGCCAGCAGCTTAGGAACAGGGTCGAACTATGGCTACACCTTC
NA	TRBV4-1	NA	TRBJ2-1	CASSQLAGTHNEQFF	TGCGCCAGCAGCCAACTAGCCGGGACCCACAATGAGCAGTTCTTC
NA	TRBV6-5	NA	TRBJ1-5	CASSYSIGSNQPQHF	TGTGCCAGCAGTTACTCGATAGGTTCCAATCAGCCCCAGCATTTT
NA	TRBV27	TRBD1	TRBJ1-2	CASSLTGTNYGYTF	TGTGCCAGCAGTTTGACAGGGACTAACTATGGCTACACCTTC
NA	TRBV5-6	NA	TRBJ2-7	CASSLGSGIEQYF	TGTGCCAGCAGCTTGGGGTCGGGGATCGAGCAGTACTTC
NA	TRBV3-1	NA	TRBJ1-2	CASSPVTSGADNYGYTF	TGTGCCAGCAGCCCTGTGACCTCGGGGGCCGACAACTATGGCTACACCTTC
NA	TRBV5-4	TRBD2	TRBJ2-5	CASSGIAGGEETQYF	TGTGCCAGCAGCGGCATAGCGGGGGGGGAAGAGACCCAGTACTTC
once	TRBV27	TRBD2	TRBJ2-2	CASSVASGITGELFF	TGTGCCAGCAGCGTAGCTAGCGGGATAACCGGGGAGCTGTTTTTT
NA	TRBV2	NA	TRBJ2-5	CASSARDPQETQYF	TGTGCCAGCAGTGCACGGGACCCCCAAGAGACCCAGTACTTC
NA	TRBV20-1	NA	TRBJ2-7	CSARVAGRGAEQYF	TGCAGTGCTAGAGTGGCCGGGCGCGGGGCCGAGCAGTACTTC
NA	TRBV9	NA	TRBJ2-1	CASSVGGGFYNEQFF	TGTGCCAGCAGCGTAGGTGGGGGCTTCTACAATGAGCAGTTCTTC
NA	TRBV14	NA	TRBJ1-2	CASSLPGSGRGYTF	TGTGCCAGCAGCCTACCTGGCAGCGGGAGAGGCTACACCTTC
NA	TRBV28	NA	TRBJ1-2	CASSPRGVGGYTF	TGTGCCAGCAGTCCCCGCGGGGTTGGCGGCTACACCTTC
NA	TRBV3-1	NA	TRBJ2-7	CASSPSRGETYEQYF	TGTGCCAGCAGCCCATCCCGAGGGGAGACCTACGAGCAGTACTTC
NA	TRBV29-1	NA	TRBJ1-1	CSVDARAGTEAFF	TGCAGCGTTGATGCCAGGGCTGGCACTGAAGCTTTCTTT
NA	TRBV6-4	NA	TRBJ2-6	CASSDRGPGANVLTF	TGTGCCAGCAGTGACCGGGGCCCCGGGGCCAACGTCCTGACTTTC
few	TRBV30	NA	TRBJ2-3	CAWSTTDTQYF	TGTGCCTGGAGTACCACCGATACGCAGTATTTT
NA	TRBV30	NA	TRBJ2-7	CAWSVQGYLTYEQYF	TGTGCCTGGAGTGTACAGGGTTACCTCACCTACGAGCAGTACTTC
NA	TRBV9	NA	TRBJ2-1	CASSPTTGRNEQFF	TGTGCCAGCAGCCCTACGACAGGGAGGAATGAGCAGTTCTTC
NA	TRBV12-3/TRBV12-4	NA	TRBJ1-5	CASSWAPGESNQPQHF	TGTGCCAGCAGTTGGGCCCCAGGGGAGAGCAATCAGCCCCAGCATTTT
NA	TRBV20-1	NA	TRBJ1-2	CSALDGYTF	TGCAGTGCTTTGGATGGCTACACCTTC
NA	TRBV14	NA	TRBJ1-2	CASSQVGLANYGYTF	TGTGCCAGCAGCCAAGTCGGCCTAGCTAACTATGGCTACACCTTC